These 19 T cell receptor beta chains originate from one sample sequenced in a study of cytomegalovirus exposure and HLA in healthy donors. The PCR had 60 Vbeta and 13 Jbeta primers. Sequenced by immunoSEQ multiplex PCR; TCRdb stores in-frame clones only, minus some. This table holds about 140,000 clones, about three quarters found once. The sample taken for sequencing was PBMCs. These receptors came from a male donor in good health and CMV-seropositive.

This clone showed up just a few times. The chain recombines TRBV11-2 with TRBJ2-1; 11 bases line up with TRBD2. V was clipped by 6 bases and J by 4 bases; unmatched bases: 14. Germline V gene sequence: CDR1 SGHAT, CDR2 FQNNGV. This CDR3 is built from 18 residues. CDR3 DNA: TGTGCCAGCAGACTGGGAGCTAGCGGGGGGCTACCGTACAATGAGCAGTTCTTC. Translated, it gives CASRLGASGGLPYNEQFF.

J is TRBJ2-2 and V is TRBV4-2, with TRBD2 matching over 7 bases. Germline values: CDR1 LGHNA, CDR2 YNFKEQ. Losses at the gene ends were 1 base for V and 5 bases for J; bases not matched to a gene: 1. This CDR3 comprises 14 residues. The CDR3 reads CASSQGTRTGELFF. Here the CDR3 DNA reads TGTGCCAGCAGCCAAGGGACTAGGACCGGGGAGCTGTTTTTT.

This rearrangement joins TRBV5-8 to TRBJ2-1; D gene ambiguous. V gave up 0 bases and J gave up 4 bases, with 11 bases separating them. The CDR3 consists of 15 residues. The germline V gene encodes CDR1 SGHTS and CDR2 YDEGEE. CDR3 DNA sequence: TGTGCCAGCAGCTTGGGGTGGCCCTCGTACAATGAGCAGTTCTTC. The encoded protein is CASSLGWPSYNEQFF.

The chain couples TRBV6-5 to TRBJ2-7, with 8 bases fitting TRBD1. The CDR3 has 14 amino acids. V trimming: 5 bases; J trimming: 5 bases; junction bases outside the gene matches: 8. CDR1 is MNHEY, CDR2 SVGAGI, per germline. The CDR3 reads CASSKTGVPHEQYF. The DNA of the CDR3 is TGTGCCAGCAGTAAGACAGGGGTCCCCCACGAGCAGTACTTC.

The genes are TRBV7-6 and TRBJ1-4; no clear D. Germline CDR1 is SGHVS and CDR2 is FNYEAQ. Trimming removed 5 bases from V and 0 bases from J, with 4 bases in between. This CDR3 spans 13 amino acids. The CDR3 loop reads CASSEATNEKLFF. CDR3 DNA: TGTGCCAGCAGCGAGGCAACTAATGAAAAACTGTTTTTT.

This chain connects TRBV7-2 to TRBJ1-4; a possible D gene is TRBD1 (5 bases). The CDR3 extends over 15 amino acids. Per germline, CDR1 SGHTA and CDR2 FQGNSA. The V gene lost 6 bases and the J gene lost 2 bases, with 13 bases spanning the gap. The CDR3 region is CASRPKGLTNEKLFF. CDR3 bases: TGTGCCAGCAGACCTAAGGGGCTCACTAATGAAAAACTGTTTTTT.

The DNA of the CDR3 is TGTGCCAGCAGTATACAGCGGGACACATATGAAAAACTGTTTTTT. This translates into CASSIQRDTYEKLFF. The rearrangement links TRBV6-6 to TRBJ1-4, with a possible D match to TRBD1 (6 bases). The CDR3 has 15 residues. Germline V gene lookup returns CDR1 MNHNY and CDR2 SVGAGI (reference sequence). V shed 5 bases and J shed 6 bases, with 16 bases lying between them.

In its sample, this clone was seen once. The chain uses TRBV9 and TRBJ2-1; 8 positions agree with TRBD2. The length of the CDR3 is 19 residues. Trimming cost V 3 bases and J 6 bases; bases outside gene matches: 20. Germline CDR1 SGDLS, CDR2 YYNGEE. The CDR3 DNA reads as TGTGCCAGCAGCGCCCGGGAGGGGGGCGAGCGGTCCTGGCTCAATGAGCAGTTCTTC. Its protein is CASSAREGGERSWLNEQFF. Drawing the rest from reference TRBV9 and TRBJ2-1, the complete variable domain is DSGVTQTPKHLITATGQRVTLRCSPRSGDLSVYWYQQSLDQGLQFLIQYYNGEERAKGNILERFSAQQFPDLHSELNLSSLELGDSALYFCASSAREGGERSWLNEQFFGPGTRLTVL.

V usage is TRBV6-5 and J usage is TRBJ1-1, with 8 bases aligning to TRBD1. J was trimmed by 5 bases and V by 7 bases; bases with no gene match: 9. The length of the CDR3 is 14 residues. Germline V lookup: CDR1 MNHEY, CDR2 SVGAGI. The CDR3: CASIGTGLETEAFF. The CDR3, as DNA: TGTGCCAGCATAGGGACAGGTTTGGAAACTGAAGCTTTCTTT.

The chain has TRBV6-5 and TRBJ2-5, with 7 bases fitting TRBD1. Germline-derived CDR1 and CDR2 are MNHEY and SVGAGI. This CDR3 has 14 amino acids. J was trimmed by 1 base and V by 5 bases; bases with no gene match: 4. This chain's CDR3 is CASSGRDSQETQYF. CDR3 in DNA: TGTGCCAGCAGTGGCCGGGACAGCCAAGAGACCCAGTACTTC.

The rearrangement uses TRBV5-1 and TRBJ2-1; D might be TRBD2 (5 bases). The CDR3 contains 15 residues. Germline loops: CDR1 SGHRS, CDR2 YFSETQ. V lost 5 bases to trimming and J lost 1 base, with 13 bases between them. The CDR3 is CASSSSPGSYNEQFF. The CDR3, as DNA: TGCGCCAGCAGTTCCTCGCCGGGGTCCTACAATGAGCAGTTCTTC.

The V gene is TRBV5-8, the J gene TRBJ2-5; possibly TRBD1 for D (6 bases). This CDR3 is 12 amino acids long. The germline V and J ends were trimmed by 3 bases and 3 bases, with 6 bases remaining between them. From germline, CDR1 is SGHTS and CDR2 YDEGEE. CDR3 loop: CASSWTEETQYF. The CDR3 region has the DNA TGTGCCAGCAGCTGGACAGAAGAGACCCAGTACTTC. Full variable domain (remainder filled in from reference TRBV5-8 and TRBJ2-5): EAGVTQSPTHLIKTRGQQATLRCSPISGHTSVYWYQQALGLGLQFLLWYDEGEERNRGNFPPRFSGRQFPNYSSELNVNALELEDSALYLCASSWTEETQYFGPGTRLLVL.

The J gene is TRBJ2-7, the V gene TRBV6-5, with 10 bases fitting TRBD1. Germline trimming cut 10 bases from V and 6 bases from J; bases unmatched to any gene: 9. CDR1 and CDR2 from the germline V gene are MNHEY and SVGAGI. The CDR3 consists of 13 residues. The CDR3 sequence is CATRRDRGSEQYF. The CDR3 nucleotides are TGTGCCACCCGCCGGGACAGGGGCTCCGAGCAGTACTTC.

The chain combines TRBV7-2 with TRBJ2-7; D is undetermined. The CDR3 totals 12 residues. Per the germline V gene, CDR1 is SGHTA and CDR2 is FQGNSA. V was cut by 4 bases and J by 0 bases, with 4 bases left in between. In DNA, the CDR3 is TGTGCCAGCAGCTCCAACTCCTACGAGCAGTACTTC. The encoded protein is CASSSNSYEQYF.

V is TRBV30 and J is TRBJ1-4, with 9 bases lining up with TRBD1. Germline-derived CDR1 and CDR2 are GTSNPN and SVGIG (reference sequence). This CDR3 is 14 amino acids long. V shed 2 bases and J 5 bases; nucleotides not matched to a gene: 3. As DNA, the CDR3 is TGTGCCTGGAGTACCGGGACAGGGAATGAAAAACTGTTTTTT. Amino acid sequence: CAWSTGTGNEKLFF.

This chain joins TRBV18 and TRBJ2-7; D is perhaps TRBD1 (6 bases). Germline assignment: CDR1 KGHSH and CDR2 LQKENI. The CDR3 contains 17 residues. Trimming shortened V by 0 bases and J by 6 bases, and 21 bases separated the two germline ends. The CDR3 nucleotides read TGTGCCAGCTCACCACCCACTGGGACATCCCAAGGAGGCGAGCAGTACTTC. This codes for CASSPPTGTSQGGEQYF.

The CDR3 is CATSGGFSGNTIYF. The CDR3 region has the DNA TGTGCCACCAGCGGGGGTTTCTCTGGAAACACCATATATTTT. V gene TRBV10-3 combines with J gene TRBJ1-3; tentatively, D is TRBD1 (5 bases). Germline CDR1 and CDR2: ENHRY and SYGVKD. V was clipped by 10 bases and J by 0 bases, with 13 bases between them. CDR3 length: 14 residues.

The rearrangement uses TRBV6-6 and TRBJ2-2; a weak D match, TRBD1 (5 bases). This CDR3 contains 14 residues. The V and J ends lost 8 bases and 0 bases respectively, with 10 bases between them. Germline V gene data show CDR1 as MNHNY and CDR2 as SVGAGI (reference sequence). CDR3 in DNA: TGTGCCAGCGATAGGGGAACGAACACCGGGGAGCTGTTTTTT. It encodes CASDRGTNTGELFF.

The V and J genes are TRBV19 and TRBJ2-1, with 7 bases identical to TRBD2. V was clipped by 3 bases and J by 5 bases; unmatched bases: 7. CDR3 length equals 15 residues. The V gene's germline CDR1 is LNHDA and CDR2 SQIVND (reference sequence). The CDR3 DNA sequence: TGTGCCAGTAGTATCTCAGGCGGGAGTCACAATGAGCAGTTCTTC. Amino acid sequence: CASSISGGSHNEQFF. The variable domain in full, completed from reference TRBV19 and TRBJ2-1, reads DGGITQSPKYLFRKEGQNVTLSCEQNLNHDAMYWYRQDPGQGLRLIYYSQIVNDFQKGDIAEGYSVSREKKESFPLTVTSAQKNPTAFYLCASSISGGSHNEQFFGPGTRLTVL.